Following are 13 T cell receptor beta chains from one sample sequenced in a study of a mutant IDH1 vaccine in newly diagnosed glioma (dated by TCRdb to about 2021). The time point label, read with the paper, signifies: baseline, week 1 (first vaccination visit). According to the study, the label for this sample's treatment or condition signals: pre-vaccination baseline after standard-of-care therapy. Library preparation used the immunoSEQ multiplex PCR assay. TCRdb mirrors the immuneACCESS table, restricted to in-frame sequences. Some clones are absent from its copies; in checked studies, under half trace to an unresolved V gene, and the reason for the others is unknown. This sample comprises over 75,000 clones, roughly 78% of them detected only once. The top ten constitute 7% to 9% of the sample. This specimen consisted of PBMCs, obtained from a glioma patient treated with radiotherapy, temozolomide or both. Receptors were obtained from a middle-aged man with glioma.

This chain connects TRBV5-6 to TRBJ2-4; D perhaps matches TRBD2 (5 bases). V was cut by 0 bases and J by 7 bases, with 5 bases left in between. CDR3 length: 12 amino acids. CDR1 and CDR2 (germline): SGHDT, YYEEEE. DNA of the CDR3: TGTGCCAGCAGCTTGGCGGGGAACATTCAGTACTTC. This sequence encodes CASSLAGNIQYF.

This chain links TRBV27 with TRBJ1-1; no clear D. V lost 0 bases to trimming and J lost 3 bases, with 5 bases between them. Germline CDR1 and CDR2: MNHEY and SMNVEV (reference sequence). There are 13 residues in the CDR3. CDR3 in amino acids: CASSLSRDTEAFF. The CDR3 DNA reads TGTGCCAGCAGTTTATCTAGGGACACTGAAGCTTTCTTT.

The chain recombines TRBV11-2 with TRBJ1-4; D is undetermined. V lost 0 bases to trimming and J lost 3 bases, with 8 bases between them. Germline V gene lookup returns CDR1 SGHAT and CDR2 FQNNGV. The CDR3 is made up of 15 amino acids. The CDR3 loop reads CASSLEGRSNEKLFF. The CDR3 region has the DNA TGTGCCAGCAGCTTAGAGGGGAGATCTAATGAAAAACTGTTTTTT.

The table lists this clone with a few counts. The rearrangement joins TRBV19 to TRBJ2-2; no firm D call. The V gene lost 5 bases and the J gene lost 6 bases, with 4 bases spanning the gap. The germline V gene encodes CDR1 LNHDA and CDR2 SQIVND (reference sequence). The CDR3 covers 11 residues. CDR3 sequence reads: CASSRPGELFF. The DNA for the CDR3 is TGTGCCAGTAGTCGCCCCGGGGAGCTGTTTTTT. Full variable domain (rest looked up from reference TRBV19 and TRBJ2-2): DGGITQSPKYLFRKEGQNVTLSCEQNLNHDAMYWYRQDPGQGLRLIYYSQIVNDFQKGDIAEGYSVSREKKESFPLTVTSAQKNPTAFYLCASSRPGELFFGEGSRLTVL.

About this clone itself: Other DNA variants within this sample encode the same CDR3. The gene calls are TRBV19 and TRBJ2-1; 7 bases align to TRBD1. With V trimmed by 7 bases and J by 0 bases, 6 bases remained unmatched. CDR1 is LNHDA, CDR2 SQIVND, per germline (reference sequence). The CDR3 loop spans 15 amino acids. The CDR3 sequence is CASTPDRSSYNEQFF. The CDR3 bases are TGTGCCAGTACCCCGGACAGGAGCTCCTACAATGAGCAGTTCTTC. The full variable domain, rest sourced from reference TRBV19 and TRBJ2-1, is DGGITQSPKYLFRKEGQNVTLSCEQNLNHDAMYWYRQDPGQGLRLIYYSQIVNDFQKGDIAEGYSVSREKKESFPLTVTSAQKNPTAFYLCASTPDRSSYNEQFFGPGTRLTVL.

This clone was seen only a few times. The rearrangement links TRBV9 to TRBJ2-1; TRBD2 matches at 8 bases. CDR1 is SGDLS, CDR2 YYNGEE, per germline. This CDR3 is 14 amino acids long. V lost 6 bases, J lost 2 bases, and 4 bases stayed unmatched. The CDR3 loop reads CASNPGLAYNEQFF. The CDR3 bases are TGTGCCAGCAACCCGGGACTAGCCTACAATGAGCAGTTCTTC.

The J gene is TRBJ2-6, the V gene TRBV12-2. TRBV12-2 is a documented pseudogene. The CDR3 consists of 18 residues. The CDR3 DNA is TGTGCAAGTCGCTCTAAACCTTCCAGGGAGTGTGGGGCCAACGTCCTGACTTTC. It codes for CASRSKPSRECGANVLTF.

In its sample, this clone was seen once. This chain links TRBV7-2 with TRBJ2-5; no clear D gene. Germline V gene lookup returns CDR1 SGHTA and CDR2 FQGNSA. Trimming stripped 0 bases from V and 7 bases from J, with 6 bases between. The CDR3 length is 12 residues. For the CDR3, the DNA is TGTGCCAGCAGCTTAGCGACGGTGACCCAGTACTTC. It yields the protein CASSLATVTQYF. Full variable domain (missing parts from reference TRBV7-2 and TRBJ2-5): GAGVSQSPSNKVTEKGKDVELRCDPISGHTALYWYRQSLGQGLEFLIYFQGNSAPDKSGLPSDRFSAERTGGSVSTLTIQRTQQEDSAVYLCASSLATVTQYFGPGTRLLVL.

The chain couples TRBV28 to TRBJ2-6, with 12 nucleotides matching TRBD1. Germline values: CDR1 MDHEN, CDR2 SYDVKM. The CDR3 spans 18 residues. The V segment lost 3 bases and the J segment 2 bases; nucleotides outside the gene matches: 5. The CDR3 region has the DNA TGTGCCAGCAGTTTGGTGGGACAGGGGGCTCCTGGGGCCAACGTCCTGACTTTC. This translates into CASSLVGQGAPGANVLTF.

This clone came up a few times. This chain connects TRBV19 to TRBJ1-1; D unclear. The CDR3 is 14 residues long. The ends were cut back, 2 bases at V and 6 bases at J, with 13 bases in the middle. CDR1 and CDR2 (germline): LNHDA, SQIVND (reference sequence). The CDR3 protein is CASSILKGTSEAFF. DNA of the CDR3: TGTGCCAGTAGTATACTGAAGGGAACCTCTGAAGCTTTCTTT.

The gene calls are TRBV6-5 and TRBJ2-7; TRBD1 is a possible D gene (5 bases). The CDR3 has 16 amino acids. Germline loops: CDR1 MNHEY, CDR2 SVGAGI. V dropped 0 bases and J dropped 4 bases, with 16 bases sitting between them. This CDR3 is CASSYSSGVREYEQYF. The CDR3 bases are TGTGCCAGCAGTTACTCCAGTGGTGTCAGGGAATACGAGCAGTACTTC.

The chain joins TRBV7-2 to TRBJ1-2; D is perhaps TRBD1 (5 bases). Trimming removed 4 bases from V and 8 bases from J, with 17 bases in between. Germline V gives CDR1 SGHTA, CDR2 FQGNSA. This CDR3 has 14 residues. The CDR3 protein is CASSSSGDSGGYTF. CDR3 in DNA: TGTGCCAGCAGCTCTAGTGGGGACTCGGGCGGCTACACCTTC.

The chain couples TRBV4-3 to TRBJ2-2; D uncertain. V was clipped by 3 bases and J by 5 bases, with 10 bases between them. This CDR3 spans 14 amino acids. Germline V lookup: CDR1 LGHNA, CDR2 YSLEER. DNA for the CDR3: TGCGCCAGCAGCCACCCCGTGGGGACCGGGGAGCTGTTTTTT. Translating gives CASSHPVGTGELFF.